The 29 T cell receptor beta chains in this list originate from one sample, sequenced in a study of blood T cells in healthy people across ages. A second roughly 7 to 12 cycle PCR used barcoded and J-beta primers. TCRdb reanalysed the 5' RACE reads using MiXCR and keeps one entry per CDR3 protein. The sample holds over 750,000 distinct CDR3 sequences, approximately 25% seen once. These same records also appear under a second study, on T cells of mothers and their children.

Sequenced: blood. These receptors came from a boy aged 5-17 years in good health.

This clonotype occurred a few times. V usage is TRBV19 and J usage is TRBJ2-5, with D uncertain. Per germline, CDR1 LNHDA and CDR2 SQIVND (reference sequence). The V gene lost 0 bases and the J gene lost 4 bases, with 3 bases spanning the gap. This CDR3 region has 12 residues. CDR3 DNA: TGTGCCAGTAGTATAGATGGAGAGACCCAGTACTTC. This gives the protein CASSIDGETQYF.

The V and J genes are TRBV7-9 and TRBJ2-1; a weak D match, TRBD2 (6 bases). The germline CDR1 and CDR2 sequences are SEHNR and FQNEAQ (reference sequence). CDR3 length: 14 residues. The V and J ends lost 1 base and 7 bases respectively, with 11 bases between them. The CDR3 spells CASSLGWRENEQFF. CDR3 in DNA: TGTGCCAGCAGCTTAGGTTGGAGGGAGAATGAGCAGTTCTTC.

V gene TRBV6-6 combines with J gene TRBJ2-1; D remains unclear. The V gene's germline CDR1 is MNHNY and CDR2 SVGAGI (reference sequence). The CDR3 has 13 residues. V lost 11 bases to trimming and J lost 5 bases, with 16 bases between them. The CDR3 DNA follows: TGTGCCGGACGTATAGCCCGAGACAATGAGCAGTTCTTC. Translating it yields CAGRIARDNEQFF.

The chain is built from TRBV12-3 or TRBV12-4 and TRBJ2-1, with 11 bases identical to TRBD2. J was trimmed by 7 bases and V by 3 bases; bases with no gene match: 8. CDR3 size: 16 residues. For the CDR3, the DNA is TGTGCCAGCAGTTTTAGTAGCGGGGGGGTTAATAATGAGCAGTTCTTC. Its protein is CASSFSSGGVNNEQFF.

The V gene is TRBV4-1, the J gene TRBJ2-5; D not certain. The J call is doubtful: the DNA matches TRBJ2-1 better. CDR1 is MGHRA, CDR2 YSYEKL, per germline. The CDR3 totals 12 residues. CDR3 region: CASSQEHNEQFF. The CDR3 DNA sequence: TGCGCCAGCAGCCAGGAGCACAATGAGCAGTTCTTC.

A few counts support this clonotype. The chain has TRBV2 and TRBJ2-1; D may be TRBD2 (7 bases). The CDR3 spans 16 residues. Looked up from germline, CDR1 is SNHLY and CDR2 is FYNNEI. V lost 7 bases to trimming and J lost 2 bases, with 18 bases between them. The CDR3 DNA reads as TGTGCCAGCACCCGACGGGGGGCTTCGACCTACAATGAGCAGTTCTTC. Protein: CASTRRGASTYNEQFF.

This clonotype showed up just a few times. The rearrangement links TRBV7-3 to TRBJ2-1; no clear D gene. The V gene lost 2 bases and the J gene lost 5 bases, with 7 bases spanning the gap. This CDR3 is built from 13 residues. Germline loops: CDR1 SGHTA, CDR2 FQGTGA. The CDR3 DNA is TGTGCCAGCAGCTTAGAAGTGAACAATGAGCAGTTCTTC. Translating it yields CASSLEVNNEQFF.

This clonotype was counted a few times. This chain connects TRBV9 to TRBJ2-1; 9 positions agree with TRBD1. The CDR3 totals 16 residues. Germline V CDR1 and CDR2: SGDLS, YYNGEE. Trimming cost V 0 bases and J 2 bases; bases outside gene matches: 3. The DNA of the CDR3 is TGTGCCAGCAGCGTAGGTGGGACAGGGACCTACAATGAGCAGTTCTTC. Amino acid sequence: CASSVGGTGTYNEQFF.

The V gene is TRBV5-4, the J gene TRBJ2-3; D unclear. Per germline, CDR1 SGHNT and CDR2 YYREEE (reference sequence). Trimming removed 3 bases at V and 1 base at J, with 9 bases between. The CDR3 is made up of 14 amino acids. CDR3 loop: CASSSDWGTDTQYF. CDR3 coding DNA: TGTGCCAGCAGCTCTGATTGGGGCACAGATACGCAGTATTTT.

In its sample, this clonotype was seen many times. CDR3 sequence: CASSTDRGRETQYF. DNA of the CDR3: TGTGCCAGCAGCACGGACAGGGGGAGGGAGACCCAGTACTTC. The chain couples TRBV12-3 or TRBV12-4 to TRBJ2-5, with 10 nucleotides matching TRBD1. The CDR3 covers 14 residues. With V trimmed by 6 bases and J by 5 bases, 6 bases remained unmatched.

This clonotype was recorded a few times. This chain joins TRBV4-3 and TRBJ1-4; possible D gene TRBD1, 6 bases. The ends were cut back, 2 bases at V and 7 bases at J, with 14 bases in the middle. Germline values: CDR1 LGHNA, CDR2 YSLEER. CDR3 length: 15 amino acids. CDR3: CASSQFTGLGEKLFF. The CDR3 nucleotides are TGCGCCAGCAGCCAATTCACAGGGTTGGGTGAAAAACTGTTTTTT.

This chain joins TRBV7-9 and TRBJ2-1; no clear D. TRBJ2-5 explains the end of the DNA better; the J call may be wrong. Germline V gene sequence: CDR1 SEHNR, CDR2 FQNEAQ (reference sequence). The CDR3 has 15 residues. The CDR3 DNA is TGTGCCAGCAGCTCCTATCGGTCTGGACAAGAGACCCAGTACTTC. Residues: CASSSYRSGQETQYF.

The chain uses TRBV5-1 and TRBJ2-2; TRBD2 aligns across 10 bases. CDR3 length equals 16 residues. Trimming took 2 bases from V and 7 from J; bases not matched to a gene: 8. Germline CDR1 reads SGHRS; CDR2 reads YFSETQ. In nucleotides, the CDR3 is TGCGCCAGCAGCTTACCTAGCGGGGGACGTAACGGGGAGCTGTTTTTT. This translates into CASSLPSGGRNGELFF.

This chain connects TRBV29-1 to TRBJ2-5, with D maybe TRBD2 (6 bases). V lost 3 bases, J lost 2 bases, and 13 bases lay in between. The CDR3 is 14 amino acids. CDR1 is SQVTM and CDR2 is ANQGSEA in the germline V gene. CDR3 coding DNA: TGCAGCGTTGACGAGACGGGGGTTCAAGAGACCCAGTACTTC. Encoded protein: CSVDETGVQETQYF.

This clonotype was counted ten times or more. This chain links TRBV3-1 with TRBJ1-5; D gene uncertain. Trimming removed 3 bases from V and 0 bases from J, with 3 bases in between. The CDR3 length is 13 residues. CDR1 and CDR2 from the germline V gene are LGHDT and YNNKEL (reference sequence). The CDR3 sequence is CASSQGSNQPQHF. The CDR3 nucleotides are TGTGCCAGCAGCCAGGGTAGCAATCAGCCCCAGCATTTT.

The chain couples TRBV9 to TRBJ1-4; D gene unclear. The V gene's germline CDR1 is SGDLS and CDR2 YYNGEE. V lost 0 bases and J lost 4, with 4 bases in between. The CDR3 is 13 amino acids. The CDR3 nucleotides read TGTGCCAGCAGCGTAGCCATTAATGAAAAACTGTTTTTT. Its protein is CASSVAINEKLFF.

In regard to this clonotype: At one of its ends the junction is not consistent with the germline gene, which may arise from a read error. The chain recombines TRBV6-1 with TRBJ2-5; unclear D gene. The J call may not be correct, given that the DNA end is closer to TRBJ2-7. This CDR3 has 15 residues. Germline V gene lookup returns CDR1 MNHNS and CDR2 SASEGT. The CDR3 nucleotides read TGTACCAGCAGTGAATTATGGAGTGTCTCCTACGAGCAGTACTTC. It translates to CTSSELWSVSYEQYF.

This clonotype was counted between two and nine times. V is TRBV7-6 and J is TRBJ1-5, with D possibly TRBD1 on 6 matching bases. V gave up 1 base and J gave up 0 bases, with 13 bases separating them. Looked up from germline, CDR1 is SGHVS and CDR2 is FNYEAQ. The CDR3 loop spans 17 amino acids. The CDR3 loop reads CASSLGTALYSNQPQHF. DNA for the CDR3: TGTGCCAGCAGCTTAGGGACAGCGCTTTATAGCAATCAGCCCCAGCATTTT.

The chain recombines TRBV7-9 with TRBJ2-5; 12 positions agree with TRBD2. The end of the DNA aligns better with TRBJ2-1, so the J call may be wrong. Germline CDR1 and CDR2: SEHNR and FQNEAQ (reference sequence). This CDR3 is built from 15 residues. In DNA form, the CDR3 reads TGTGCCAGCAGCCTCACTAGCGGGGGGCATGGAGAGCAGTTCTTC. Protein product: CASSLTSGGHGEQFF.

The chain employs TRBV6-1 and TRBJ2-5; D may be TRBD1 or TRBD2 (5 bases each). The J call may not be correct, given that the DNA end is closer to TRBJ2-7. CDR1 and CDR2 from the germline V gene are MNHNS and SASEGT. The CDR3 loop spans 14 amino acids. CDR3 bases: TGTGCCAGCAGCTCGCAGGGAGTGAACTACGAGCAGTACTTC. Its protein is CASSSQGVNYEQYF.

The rearrangement joins TRBV10-2 to TRBJ2-1, with 9 bases identical to TRBD2. With 1 base clipped from V and 0 bases from J, the junction kept 4 bases outside the gene matches. CDR3 length: 17 amino acids. Per the germline V gene, CDR1 is WSHSY and CDR2 is SAAADI. This chain's CDR3 is CASSEYRLADSYNEQFF. The CDR3 DNA follows: TGCGCCAGCAGTGAGTATCGACTAGCGGACTCCTACAATGAGCAGTTCTTC.

The chain has TRBV20-1 and TRBJ2-4; TRBD1 is a possible D gene (6 bases). Trimming shortened V by 6 bases and J by 13 bases, and 34 bases separated the two germline ends. In germline, CDR1 is DFQATT, CDR2 SNEGSKA (reference sequence). This CDR3 region has 17 residues. The CDR3 region is CSAVTSRGRGIYRHQYF. The CDR3 coding sequence is TGCAGTGCGGTCACCTCGCGAGGCAGGGGTATCTACCGTCACCAGTACTTC.

This clonotype occurred a few times. V and J are TRBV2 and TRBJ2-5, with D perhaps matching TRBD1 (6 bases). Matching the DNA end better, TRBJ2-1 makes the J call doubtful. Germline-derived CDR1 and CDR2 are SNHLY and FYNNEI. This CDR3 region has 12 residues. CDR3 nucleotide sequence: TGTGCCAGCGGTACAGGGTTAAATGAGCAGTTCTTC. The encoded protein is CASGTGLNEQFF.

This clonotype showed up just a few times. The chain employs TRBV28 and TRBJ1-5, with TRBD1 as a possible D gene (6 bases). Per germline, CDR1 MDHEN and CDR2 SYDVKM. The CDR3 runs 15 residues. The germline V and J ends were trimmed by 2 bases and 5 bases, with 13 bases remaining between them. The CDR3 is CASSLGGLRDQPQHF. The CDR3 region has the DNA TGTGCCAGCAGTTTAGGGGGGCTGAGAGATCAGCCCCAGCATTTT.

V is TRBV15 and J is TRBJ2-7; the match to TRBD1 covers 7 bases. After removal of 0 bases from V and 1 base from J, the junction contained 15 bases not matched to a gene. The CDR3 has 19 residues. Germline-derived CDR1 and CDR2 are LNHNV and YYDKDF (reference sequence). The CDR3 nucleotides are TGTGCCACCAGCAGAGATCCGGCGACAGGGACAGAGGGTTCCTACGAGCAGTACTTC. This codes for CATSRDPATGTEGSYEQYF.

The J gene is TRBJ2-5, the V gene TRBV6-2 or TRBV6-3; D unclear. The CDR3 runs 12 residues. The ends were cut back, 7 bases at V and 2 bases at J, with 8 bases in the middle. Germline lookup yields CDR1 MNHEY and CDR2 SVGEGT. The CDR3 here is CASTTFQETQYF. DNA of the CDR3: TGTGCCAGCACCACTTTTCAAGAGACCCAGTACTTC.

This clonotype turned up a few times. This sequence joins TRBV24-1 and TRBJ2-1, with 7 nucleotides matching TRBD1. This CDR3 is 13 amino acids long. Per germline, CDR1 KGHDR and CDR2 SFDVKD. Germline trimming cut 9 bases from V and 9 bases from J; bases unmatched to any gene: 10. As DNA, the CDR3 is TGTGCCACCGATAGATTTTCAGGGGGTGAGCAGTTCTTC. This codes for CATDRFSGGEQFF.

This clonotype was found a few times. The V and J genes are TRBV19 and TRBJ1-4, with D tentatively TRBD1 (5 bases). The germline gives CDR1 LNHDA, CDR2 SQIVND (reference sequence). The V gene lost 2 bases and the J gene lost 7 bases, with 17 bases spanning the gap. This CDR3 region has 16 residues. CDR3 nucleotide sequence: TGTGCCAGTAGTATATACCCCCTTGGGGGTAGTGAAAAACTGTTTTTT. It specifies CASSIYPLGGSEKLFF. The entire variable domain, with the rest obtained from reference TRBV19 and TRBJ1-4, is as follows: DGGITQSPKYLFRKEGQNVTLSCEQNLNHDAMYWYRQDPGQGLRLIYYSQIVNDFQKGDIAEGYSVSREKKESFPLTVTSAQKNPTAFYLCASSIYPLGGSEKLFFGSGTQLSVL.

The gene calls are TRBV7-2 and TRBJ2-5; D might be TRBD1 (6 bases). Gene TRBJ2-1 matches the end of the DNA better, so the J call may be wrong. The germline V gene has CDR1 SGHTA and CDR2 FQGNSA. The CDR3 covers 13 residues. Here the CDR3 reads CASSINRVEEQFF. The CDR3 coding sequence is TGTGCCAGCAGCATCAACAGGGTGGAAGAGCAGTTCTTC.